This TCR beta chain came from a study of T-cell memory formation after mild COVID-19. The V gene's germline CDR1 is KGHSH and CDR2 LQKENI. The CDR3 is 13 residues long. V dropped 5 bases and J dropped 5 bases, with 13 bases sitting between them. TCRdb called the 5' RACE reads again in MiXCR, with one record for every CDR3 protein. This table holds hundreds of thousands of distinct CDR3 sequences, 15% to 20% found once. This rearrangement joins TRBV18 to TRBJ2-7, with unresolved D. The source of this sequence is a man aged 18 to 30 who had mild COVID-19 (a few samples of this study predate the infection). Cell type and time point are not known. Sequenced input: PBMCs or a T cell subset sorted from them (not recorded which). The CDR3 DNA follows: TGTGCCAGCTCATATCTGGTCGGCGACGAGCAGTACTTC. Amino acids: CASSYLVGDEQYF.